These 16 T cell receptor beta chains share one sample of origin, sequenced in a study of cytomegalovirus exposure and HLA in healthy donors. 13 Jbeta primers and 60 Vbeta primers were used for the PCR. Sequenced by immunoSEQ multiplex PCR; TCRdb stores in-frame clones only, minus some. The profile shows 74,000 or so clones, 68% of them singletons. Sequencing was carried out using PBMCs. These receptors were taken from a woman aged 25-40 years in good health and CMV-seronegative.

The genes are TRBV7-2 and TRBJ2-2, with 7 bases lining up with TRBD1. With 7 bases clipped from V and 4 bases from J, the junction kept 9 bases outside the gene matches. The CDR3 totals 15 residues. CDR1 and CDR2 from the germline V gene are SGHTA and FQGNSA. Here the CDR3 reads CASTLRGTATGELFF. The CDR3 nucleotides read TGTGCCAGCACCCTGAGGGGGACAGCCACCGGGGAGCTGTTTTTT.

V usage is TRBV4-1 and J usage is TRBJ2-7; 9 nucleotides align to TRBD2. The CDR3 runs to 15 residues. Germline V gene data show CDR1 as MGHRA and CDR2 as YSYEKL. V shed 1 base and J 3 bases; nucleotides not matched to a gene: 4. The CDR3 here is CASSQASSGIYEQYF. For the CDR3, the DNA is TGCGCCAGCAGCCAAGCGTCTAGCGGGATCTACGAGCAGTACTTC.

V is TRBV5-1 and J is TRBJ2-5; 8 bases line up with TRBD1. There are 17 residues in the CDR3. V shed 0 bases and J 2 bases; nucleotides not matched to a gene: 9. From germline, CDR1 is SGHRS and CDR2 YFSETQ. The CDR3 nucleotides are TGCGCCAGCAGCTTGGGGGTCTTACAGGGGGAACAAGAGACCCAGTACTTC. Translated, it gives CASSLGVLQGEQETQYF. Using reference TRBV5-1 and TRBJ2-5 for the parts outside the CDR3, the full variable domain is KAGVTQTPRYLIKTRGQQVTLSCSPISGHRSVSWYQQTPGQGLQFLFEYFSETQRNKGNFPGRFSGRQFSNSRSEMNVSTLELGDSALYLCASSLGVLQGEQETQYFGPGTRLLVL.

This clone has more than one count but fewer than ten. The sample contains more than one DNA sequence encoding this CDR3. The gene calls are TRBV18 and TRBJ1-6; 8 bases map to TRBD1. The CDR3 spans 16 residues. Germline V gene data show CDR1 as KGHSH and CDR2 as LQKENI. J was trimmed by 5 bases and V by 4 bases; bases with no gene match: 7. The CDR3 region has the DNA TGTGCCAGCTCACGCTCCTCGGACAGGGATAATTCACCCCTCCACTTT. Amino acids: CASSRSSDRDNSPLHF.

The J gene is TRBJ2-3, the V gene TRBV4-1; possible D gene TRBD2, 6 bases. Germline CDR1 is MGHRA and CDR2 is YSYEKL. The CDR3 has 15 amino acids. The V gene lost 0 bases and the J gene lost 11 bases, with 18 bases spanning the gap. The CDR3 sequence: CASSQDFERAGKQYF. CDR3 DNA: TGCGCCAGCAGCCAAGATTTTGAGCGGGCCGGTAAGCAGTATTTT.

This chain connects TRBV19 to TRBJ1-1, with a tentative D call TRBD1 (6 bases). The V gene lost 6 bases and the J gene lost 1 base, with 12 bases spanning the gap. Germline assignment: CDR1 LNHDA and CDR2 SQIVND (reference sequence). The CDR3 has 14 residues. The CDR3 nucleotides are TGTGCCAGTAGGGAGCCAGGGGAGAACACTGAAGCTTTCTTT. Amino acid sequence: CASREPGENTEAFF.

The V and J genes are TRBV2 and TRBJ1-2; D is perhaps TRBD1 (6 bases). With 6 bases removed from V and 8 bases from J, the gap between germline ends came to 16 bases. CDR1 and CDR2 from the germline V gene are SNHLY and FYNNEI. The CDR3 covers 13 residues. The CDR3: CASSSTRGWGYTF. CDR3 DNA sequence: TGTGCCAGCAGCTCAACCAGGGGTTGGGGCTACACCTTC.

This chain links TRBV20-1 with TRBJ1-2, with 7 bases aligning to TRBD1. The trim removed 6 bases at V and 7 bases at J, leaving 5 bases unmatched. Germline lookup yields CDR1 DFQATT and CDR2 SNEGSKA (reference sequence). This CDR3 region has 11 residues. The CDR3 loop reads CSATGVGGYTF. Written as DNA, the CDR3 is TGCAGTGCAACAGGGGTGGGTGGCTACACCTTC.

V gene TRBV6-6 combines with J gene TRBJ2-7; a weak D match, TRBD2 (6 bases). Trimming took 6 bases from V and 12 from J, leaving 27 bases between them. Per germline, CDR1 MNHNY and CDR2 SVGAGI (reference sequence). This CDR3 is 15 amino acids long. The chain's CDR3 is CASRINGYSGTLMYF. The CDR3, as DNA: TGTGCCAGCAGAATTAACGGATACTCCGGGACTCTGATGTACTTC.

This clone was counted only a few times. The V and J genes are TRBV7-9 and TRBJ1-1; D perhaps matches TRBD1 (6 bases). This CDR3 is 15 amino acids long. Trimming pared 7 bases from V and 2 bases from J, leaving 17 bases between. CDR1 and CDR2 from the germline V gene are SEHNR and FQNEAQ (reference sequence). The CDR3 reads CASIPPGDRNTEAFF. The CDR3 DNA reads TGTGCCAGCATCCCCCCAGGGGACCGCAACACTGAAGCTTTCTTT.

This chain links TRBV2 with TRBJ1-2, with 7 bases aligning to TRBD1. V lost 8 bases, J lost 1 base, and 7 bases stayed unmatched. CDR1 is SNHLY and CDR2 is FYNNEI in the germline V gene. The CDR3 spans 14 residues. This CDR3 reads CASSRDSDNYGYTF. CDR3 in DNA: TGTGCCAGCTCTCGGGACAGTGATAACTATGGCTACACCTTC.

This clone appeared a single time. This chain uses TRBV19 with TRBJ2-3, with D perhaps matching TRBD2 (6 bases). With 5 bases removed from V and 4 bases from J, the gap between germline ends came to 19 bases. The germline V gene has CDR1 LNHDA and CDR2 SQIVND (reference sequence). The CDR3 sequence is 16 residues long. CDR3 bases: TGTGCCAGTAGTTTCGGGACTCCCGACGGCCCAGATACGCAGTATTTT. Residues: CASSFGTPDGPDTQYF.

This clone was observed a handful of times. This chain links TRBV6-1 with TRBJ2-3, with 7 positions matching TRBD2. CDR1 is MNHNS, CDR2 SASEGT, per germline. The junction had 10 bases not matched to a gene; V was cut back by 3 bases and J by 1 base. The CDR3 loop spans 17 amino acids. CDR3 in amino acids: CASSDRIGGWGTDTQYF. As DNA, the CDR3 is TGTGCCAGCAGTGATCGGATCGGGGGGTGGGGCACAGATACGCAGTATTTT.

The CDR3 DNA is TGTGCCAGCAGTGGCAGGGGAGACGAAAAACTGTTTTTT. Its protein is CASSGRGDEKLFF. The rearrangement links TRBV6-6 to TRBJ1-4; possible D gene TRBD1, 6 bases. The ends were cut back, 5 bases at V and 8 bases at J, with 12 bases in the middle. CDR1 is MNHNY, CDR2 SVGAGI, per germline (reference sequence). The CDR3 consists of 13 residues.

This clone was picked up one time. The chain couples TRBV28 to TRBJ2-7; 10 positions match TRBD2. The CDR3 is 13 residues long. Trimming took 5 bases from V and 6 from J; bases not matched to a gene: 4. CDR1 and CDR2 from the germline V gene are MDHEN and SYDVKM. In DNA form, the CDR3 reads TGTGCCAGCAGTAGGGGACTAGCGTCCGAGCAGTACTTC. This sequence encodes CASSRGLASEQYF.

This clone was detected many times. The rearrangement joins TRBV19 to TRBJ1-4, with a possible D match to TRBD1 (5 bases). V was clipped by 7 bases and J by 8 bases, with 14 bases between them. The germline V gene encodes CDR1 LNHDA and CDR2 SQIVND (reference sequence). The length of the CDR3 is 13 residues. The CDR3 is CASKETVGEKLFF. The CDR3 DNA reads TGTGCCAGTAAGGAGACAGTAGGAGAAAAACTGTTTTTT.